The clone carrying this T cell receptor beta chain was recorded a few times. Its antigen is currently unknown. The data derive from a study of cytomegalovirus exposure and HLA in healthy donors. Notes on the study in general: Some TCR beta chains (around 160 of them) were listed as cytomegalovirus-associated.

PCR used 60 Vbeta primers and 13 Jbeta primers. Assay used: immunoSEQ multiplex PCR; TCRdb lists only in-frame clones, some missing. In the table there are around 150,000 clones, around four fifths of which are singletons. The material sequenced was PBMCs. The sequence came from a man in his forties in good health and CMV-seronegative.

This chain's CDR3 is CASSSRLAGGHSTDTQYF. CDR3 coding DNA: TGTGCCAGCAGCTCTCGACTAGCGGGAGGGCATAGCACAGATACGCAGTATTTT. The chain couples TRBV5-5 to TRBJ2-3, with 14 nucleotides matching TRBD2. The CDR3 has 18 residues. CDR1 and CDR2 from the germline V gene are SGHKS and YYEKEE (reference sequence). The trim removed 3 bases at V and 0 bases at J, leaving 6 bases unmatched.